The rows below give T cell receptor beta chains drawn from one sample of a study of T cells in Graves' hyperthyroidism and ophthalmopathy. A single record per CDR3 protein comes from TCRdb applying MiXCR to the multiplex PCR reads. Of roughly 420,000 distinct CDR3 sequences in the sample, roughly 14% were seen once. Sequencing was performed on blood. These receptors all stem from a woman aged 18-35 years with Graves' hyperthyroidism. CDR3s include the opening cysteine and the closing phenylalanine or tryptophan. Fields, in order: D gene, V gene, J gene, clone size, CDR3 protein, CDR3 DNA. The D gene is left open where the match is weak. Some rows mark clone size as missing; the rest say once, few, many or name a class of expanded clone.

d_gene: -; v_gene: TRBV20-1; j_gene: TRBJ2-7; abundance: many; CDR3aa: CSASERISYEQYF; CDR3nt: TGCAGTGCTAGCGAGCGGATTTCCTACGAGCAGTACTTC
d_gene: -; v_gene: TRBV6-1; j_gene: TRBJ1-6; abundance: many; CDR3aa: CASSPDILDSPLHF; CDR3nt: TGTGCCAGCAGTCCTGACATTCTCGATTCACCCCTCCACTTT
d_gene: -; v_gene: TRBV7-9; j_gene: TRBJ2-5; abundance: many; CDR3aa: CASSPLQGSLETQYF; CDR3nt: TGTGCCAGCAGCCCTCTGCAGGGTTCTCTGGAGACCCAGTACTTC
d_gene: -; v_gene: TRBV27; j_gene: TRBJ2-7; abundance: -; CDR3aa: CASSPGTQYLYEQYF; CDR3nt: TGTGCCAGCAGTCCAGGCACCCAGTACCTCTACGAGCAGTACTTC
d_gene: -; v_gene: TRBV4-2; j_gene: TRBJ2-2; abundance: few; CDR3aa: CASSQAQGTGELFF; CDR3nt: TGTGCCAGCAGCCAAGCCCAGGGAACCGGGGAGCTGTTTTTT
d_gene: TRBD2; v_gene: TRBV11-2; j_gene: TRBJ2-2; abundance: many; CDR3aa: CASSPILARTGELFF; CDR3nt: TGTGCCAGCAGCCCCATACTAGCGCGGACCGGGGAGCTGTTTTTT
d_gene: -; v_gene: TRBV6-1; j_gene: TRBJ2-7; abundance: many; CDR3aa: CASSYRGSRSYEQYF; CDR3nt: TGTGCCAGCAGTTACCGGGGAAGTAGGTCCTACGAGCAGTACTTC
d_gene: -; v_gene: TRBV19; j_gene: TRBJ2-1; abundance: -; CDR3aa: CASSVPGVEQFF; CDR3nt: TGTGCCAGTAGTGTACCTGGGGTGGAGCAGTTCTTC
d_gene: -; v_gene: TRBV28; j_gene: TRBJ1-2; abundance: many; CDR3aa: CASSFPVGGDYGYTF; CDR3nt: TGTGCCAGCAGTTTCCCTGTGGGGGGCGACTATGGCTACACCTTC
d_gene: -; v_gene: TRBV2; j_gene: TRBJ2-5; abundance: many; CDR3aa: CASSVTSGQETQYF; CDR3nt: TGTGCCAGCAGTGTCACATCCGGCCAAGAGACCCAGTACTTC
d_gene: -; v_gene: TRBV28; j_gene: TRBJ2-5; abundance: many; CDR3aa: CASSLRGETQYF; CDR3nt: TGTGCCAGCAGTTTACGTGGAGAGACCCAGTACTTC